This T cell receptor beta chain was sequenced in a study of monozygotic twins with inflammatory bowel disease. The study's findings and limits: There was no way to distinguish the different T cell subtypes.

TCRalpha and TCRbeta cDNA went through nested PCRs of approximately 16 and 10 cycles, two in total. TCRdb processed the 5' RACE reads again and assigns one entry to each CDR3 protein, with no DNA. The sample holds hundreds of thousands of distinct CDR3 sequences. In the case of this clonotype: Antigen specificity is unknown.

The draw for each donor consisted of a single 2.5 ml blood sample. The CDR3 spans 17 residues. CDR1 is SQVTM, CDR2 ANQGSEA, per germline. Material for sequencing was blood. This clonotype originated in a human donor with ulcerative colitis or Crohn's disease, or a healthy co-twin of an affected twin (not recorded which). J is TRBJ2-7 and V is TRBV29-1; there is no DNA to check the TCRdb D call of TRBD1. The CDR3 sequence: CSVEGTPTGSSSYEQYF.